What follows are 22 T cell receptor beta chains derived from one specimen sequenced in a study of PD-1 blockade in classical Hodgkin lymphoma. Brentuximab vedotin exposure varied, and every patient relapsed after autologous stem cell transplantation. Some clones are missing from TCRdb's copy, which holds only in-frame ones; the method was immunoSEQ multiplex PCR. This table holds under 100,000 clones, over 80% found once. The sample in question was peripheral blood mononuclear cells (PBMCs), obtained at baseline. These receptors came from a human donor with classical Hodgkin lymphoma.

This chain connects TRBV28 to TRBJ2-7; 7 bases align to TRBD1. The CDR3 is made up of 13 amino acids. The germline V gene encodes CDR1 MDHEN and CDR2 SYDVKM. The V and J ends lost 8 bases and 0 bases, in that order; junction bases with no gene match: 4. DNA of the CDR3: TGTGCCAGCCGACAGGGAATCTCCTACGAGCAGTACTTC. It encodes CASRQGISYEQYF.

This chain uses TRBV25-1 with TRBJ1-3; no clear D gene. V was shortened by 3 bases and J by 5 bases, with 14 bases between the two germline ends. The CDR3 is made up of 15 amino acids. Germline CDR1 is MGHDK and CDR2 is SYGVNS. Written as DNA, the CDR3 is TGTGCCAGCAGTGAGGGTCAGACCTGGCGAAACACCATATATTTT. Residues: CASSEGQTWRNTIYF.

The chain couples TRBV7-2 to TRBJ1-1; 7 nucleotides match TRBD1. The CDR3 runs to 12 residues. The ends lost 5 bases at V and 10 bases at J; junction bases unmatched: 7. The germline V gene encodes CDR1 SGHTA and CDR2 FQGNSA. CDR3 coding DNA: TGTGCCAGCAGCCCTGGGGACAGTAGAGCTTTCTTT. Its protein product is CASSPGDSRAFF.

This clone was seen only once. This chain connects TRBV4-2 to TRBJ2-3; a possible D gene is TRBD2 (5 bases). V was trimmed by 8 bases and J by 0 bases, leaving 12 bases between them. This CDR3 is 14 amino acids long. Germline V gene sequence: CDR1 LGHNA, CDR2 YNFKEQ. The CDR3 protein is CASREGLSTDTQYF. The CDR3, as DNA: TGTGCCAGCCGGGAAGGATTAAGCACAGATACGCAGTATTTT.

The chain combines TRBV15 with TRBJ2-1; D unclear. Germline values: CDR1 LNHNV, CDR2 YYDKDF (reference sequence). V was cut by 0 bases and J by 10 bases, with 10 bases left in between. This CDR3 is 13 amino acids long. As DNA, the CDR3 is TGTGCCACCAGCAGAGATCAGCAGGACGAGCAGTTCTTC. Translation gives CATSRDQQDEQFF.

The chain employs TRBV5-6 and TRBJ1-3; TRBD1 is a possible D gene (5 bases). From germline, CDR1 is SGHDT and CDR2 YYEEEE. Deletions cut 2 bases from V and 8 bases from J, with 20 bases between. CDR3 length: 16 amino acids. The CDR3 DNA reads TGTGCCAGCAGCTTCAGACCGGGACGGGGGATAGACACCATATATTTT. Its translation: CASSFRPGRGIDTIYF. The full variable domain, rest sourced from reference TRBV5-6 and TRBJ1-3, is DAGVTQSPTHLIKTRGQQVTLRCSPKSGHDTVSWYQQALGQGPQFIFQYYEEEERQRGNFPDRFSGHQFPNYSSELNVNALLLGDSALYLCASSFRPGRGIDTIYFGEGSWLTVV.

The J gene is TRBJ2-7, the V gene TRBV10-3; no clear D gene. Germline V gene data show CDR1 as ENHRY and CDR2 as SYGVKD. Trimming took 7 bases from V and 2 from J, leaving 15 bases between them. This CDR3 is 14 amino acids long. In DNA, the CDR3 is TGTGCCATCACATTCGGCGGAGAAACCTACGAGCAGTACTTC. Protein sequence: CAITFGGETYEQYF.

The V call is TRBV4-3, the J call TRBJ2-1; D might be TRBD2 (6 bases). V was cut by 1 base and J by 6 bases, with 13 bases left in between. The CDR3 loop spans 15 amino acids. CDR1 and CDR2 (germline): LGHNA, YSLEER. CDR3 loop: CASSQGAGLFNEQFF. The CDR3 DNA follows: TGCGCCAGCAGCCAAGGGGCGGGACTGTTCAATGAGCAGTTCTTC.

This chain links TRBV30 with TRBJ1-1; D is undetermined. V was clipped by 0 bases and J by 2 bases, with 7 bases between them. The CDR3 loop spans 13 amino acids. From germline, CDR1 is GTSNPN and CDR2 SVGIG (reference sequence). The CDR3 nucleotides read TGTGCCTGGAGTGTAGCCTTCAACACTGAAGCTTTCTTT. Its protein product is CAWSVAFNTEAFF.

This sequence joins TRBV7-9 and TRBJ2-3, with a possible D match to TRBD2 (6 bases). Trimming took 5 bases from V and 0 from J, leaving 9 bases between them. The CDR3 runs 14 residues. CDR1 and CDR2 (germline): SEHNR, FQNEAQ (reference sequence). In DNA, the CDR3 is TGTGCCAGCAGCCCTACTAGCAGCACAGATACGCAGTATTTT. Amino acid sequence: CASSPTSSTDTQYF.

The rearrangement links TRBV7-2 to TRBJ2-3, with 8 positions matching TRBD2. With V trimmed by 2 bases and J by 3 bases, 4 bases remained unmatched. The germline V gene encodes CDR1 SGHTA and CDR2 FQGNSA. The CDR3 is made up of 15 amino acids. The chain's CDR3 is CASSLLAGQTDTQYF. The CDR3 nucleotides read TGTGCCAGCAGCTTACTAGCGGGTCAGACAGATACGCAGTATTTT.

The CDR3 DNA reads as TGTGCCAGCAGCCCCGGGACCTTTGGAAGTTCCTACGAGCAGTACTTC. This sequence encodes CASSPGTFGSSYEQYF. V is TRBV5-4 and J is TRBJ2-7; D tentatively reads TRBD1 or TRBD2 (5 bases each). Germline V gene lookup returns CDR1 SGHNT and CDR2 YYREEE (reference sequence). There are 16 residues in the CDR3. V shed 4 bases and J shed 1 base, with 18 bases lying between them. The full variable domain, completed using reference TRBV5-4 and TRBJ2-7, is ETGVTQSPTHLIKTRGQQVTLRCSSQSGHNTVSWYQQALGQGPQFIFQYYREEENGRGNFPPRFSGLQFPNYSSELNVNALELDDSALYLCASSPGTFGSSYEQYFGPGTRLTVT.

This chain connects TRBV7-9 to TRBJ2-3; D ambiguous. The CDR3 is made up of 10 amino acids. Germline V CDR1 and CDR2: SEHNR, FQNEAQ (reference sequence). Deletions cut 1 base from V and 7 bases from J, with 0 bases between. CDR3 residues: CASSLDTQYF. CDR3 nucleotide sequence: TGTGCCAGCAGCTTAGATACGCAGTATTTT.

V gene TRBV28 combines with J gene TRBJ1-4; D gene ambiguous. Deletions cut 1 base from V and 8 bases from J, with 20 bases between. CDR3 length: 17 amino acids. Looked up from germline, CDR1 is MDHEN and CDR2 is SYDVKM. CDR3 loop: CASSLSGSVGSEEKLFF. The CDR3 nucleotides are TGTGCCAGCAGTTTATCGGGGTCGGTGGGTTCGGAGGAAAAACTGTTTTTT. Variable domain in full (rest from reference TRBV28 and TRBJ1-4): DVKVTQSSRYLVKRTGEKVFLECVQDMDHENMFWYRQDPGLGLRLIYFSYDVKMKEKGDIPEGYSVSREKKERFSLILESASTNQTSMYLCASSLSGSVGSEEKLFFGSGTQLSVL.

The genes are TRBV5-1 and TRBJ1-1; D not resolved. The V end was cut by 3 bases, the J end by 6 bases, with 15 bases between. The germline V gene encodes CDR1 SGHRS and CDR2 YFSETQ. CDR3 length equals 14 residues. The chain's CDR3 is CASSSNGFFSEAFF. The CDR3 DNA follows: TGCGCCAGCAGCTCTAACGGGTTTTTCTCTGAAGCTTTCTTT.

The V and J genes are TRBV11-3 and TRBJ2-7, with 7 positions matching TRBD1. Germline CDR1 and CDR2: SGHNT and YENEEA. The length of the CDR3 is 14 residues. The trim removed 4 bases at V and 5 bases at J, leaving 8 bases unmatched. In DNA, the CDR3 is TGTGCCAGCAGCTCGGGACAGTCTCAGCACGAGCAGTACTTC. Protein product: CASSSGQSQHEQYF.

The rearrangement joins TRBV10-3 to TRBJ2-1; D is unclear. Germline V gives CDR1 ENHRY, CDR2 SYGVKD. Trimming took off 2 bases at V and 9 bases at J, with 8 bases between the two ends. CDR3 length: 12 residues. The CDR3 DNA sequence: TGTGCCATCAGTGAGGCTCGTTTTGAGCAGTTCTTC. It yields the protein CAISEARFEQFF.

In DNA form, the CDR3 reads TGTGCCAGCAGCTTAGTCAGGGCGGCGGGGCCTACAGATACGCAGTATTTT. It specifies CASSLVRAAGPTDTQYF. The genes are TRBV7-2 and TRBJ2-3; D possibly corresponds to TRBD2 (6 bases). Trimming left V 1 base short and J 3 bases short, with 17 bases between. This CDR3 region has 17 residues. Germline CDR1 reads SGHTA; CDR2 reads FQGNSA.

This clone was picked up a small number of times. The J gene is TRBJ1-3, the V gene TRBV14; no clear D gene. The germline V gene encodes CDR1 SGHDN and CDR2 FVKESK. Trimming shortened V by 4 bases and J by 0 bases, and 7 bases separated the two germline ends. The CDR3 has 14 residues. The CDR3 nucleotides are TGTGCCAGCAGCCTCGACCTCTCTGGAAACACCATATATTTT. It codes for CASSLDLSGNTIYF.

The chain uses TRBV7-2 and TRBJ2-3; 15 bases align to TRBD2. The CDR3 sequence is 16 residues long. Germline V gene data show CDR1 as SGHTA and CDR2 as FQGNSA. Trimming cost V 5 bases and J 4 bases; bases outside gene matches: 4. CDR3 coding DNA: TGTGCCAGCAGCAAAGGGACTAGCGGGAGGCCAGATACGCAGTATTTT. This gives the protein CASSKGTSGRPDTQYF.

The rearrangement links TRBV19 to TRBJ2-3; TRBD2 might be the D (5 bases). The CDR3 is made up of 15 amino acids. CDR1 is LNHDA and CDR2 is SQIVND in the germline V gene (reference sequence). V dropped 3 bases and J dropped 3 bases, with 13 bases sitting between them. The CDR3 sequence is CASSMMGVGTDTQYF. The DNA for the CDR3 is TGTGCCAGTAGTATGATGGGAGTGGGGACAGATACGCAGTATTTT.

In this sample, this clone turned up a few times. The rearrangement links TRBV30 to TRBJ1-1; the D is unclear. The CDR3 consists of 13 residues. CDR1 and CDR2 (germline): GTSNPN, SVGIG (reference sequence). V lost 8 bases to trimming and J lost 1 base, with 14 bases between them. This chain's CDR3 is CAQRGLPNTEAFF. In DNA form, the CDR3 reads TGTGCCCAGAGAGGGCTGCCGAACACTGAAGCTTTCTTT.